The 27 T cell receptor beta chains below all came from one sample that was sequenced in a study of blood T cell repertoires in COVID-19. TCRdb keeps only in-frame clones here, not all; method: immunoSEQ multiplex PCR. The table has about 140,000 clones, roughly 86% seen once; the top ten hold approximately 8%. The specimen was peripheral blood. These receptors came from a woman aged 55 to 70 with acute or convalescent COVID-19.

The chain joins TRBV27 to TRBJ2-6; tentative D call: TRBD1 (5 bases). V lost 4 bases, J lost 0 bases, and 25 bases lay in between. The CDR3 extends over 21 amino acids. Looked up from germline, CDR1 is MNHEY and CDR2 is SMNVEV (reference sequence). The CDR3 DNA follows: TGTGCCAGCAGTTATAGGCAGGTCAGGACACAATCTCACTCTGGGGCCAACGTCCTGACTTTC. Encoded protein: CASSYRQVRTQSHSGANVLTF.

The CDR3 sequence is CASSLGGGGYGYTF. DNA for the CDR3: TGTGCCAGCAGCTTAGGAGGGGGGGGCTATGGCTACACCTTC. J is TRBJ1-2 and V is TRBV7-8; tentatively, D is TRBD1 (6 bases). CDR1 is SGHVS, CDR2 FQNEAQ, per germline. The CDR3 extends over 14 amino acids. V was clipped by 1 base and J by 4 bases, with 10 bases between them.

The rearrangement uses TRBV27 and TRBJ2-7; tentatively, D is TRBD1 (5 bases). Germline V gene sequence: CDR1 MNHEY, CDR2 SMNVEV (reference sequence). The germline V and J ends were trimmed by 5 bases and 6 bases, with 8 bases remaining between them. The CDR3 consists of 11 residues. The CDR3 loop reads CASSQGTEQYF. Here the CDR3 DNA reads TGTGCCAGCAGTCAGGGTACCGAGCAGTACTTC.

The chain uses TRBV6-1 and TRBJ2-7, with D tentatively TRBD2 (5 bases). Germline V gene data show CDR1 as MNHNS and CDR2 as SASEGT. The CDR3 runs 14 residues. Trimming stripped 0 bases from V and 4 bases from J, with 10 bases between. The CDR3 protein is CASSEARAPYEQYF. For the CDR3, the DNA is TGTGCCAGCAGTGAAGCGAGGGCCCCGTACGAGCAGTACTTC.

The chain is built from TRBV19 and TRBJ2-2; a weak D match, TRBD2 (5 bases). The ends were cut back, 5 bases at V and 6 bases at J, with 13 bases in the middle. CDR1 LNHDA and CDR2 SQIVND come from the germline V gene (reference sequence). This CDR3 spans 14 amino acids. As DNA, the CDR3 is TGTGCCAGTAGTGCGAGGGTTGACGCCGGGGAGCTGTTTTTT. Translation gives CASSARVDAGELFF.

V usage is TRBV6-1 and J usage is TRBJ2-7, with D perhaps TRBD1 (6 bases). The CDR3 extends over 15 amino acids. The germline V gene has CDR1 MNHNS and CDR2 SASEGT. V was clipped by 0 bases and J by 4 bases, with 13 bases between them. As DNA, the CDR3 is TGTGCCAGCAGTGAAGCAGGGGGAATGAGTTACGAGCAGTACTTC. Translating gives CASSEAGGMSYEQYF.

V and J are TRBV7-9 and TRBJ2-2; D uncertain. Trimming took 2 bases from V and 4 from J, leaving 11 bases between them. This CDR3 region has 15 residues. Germline V gene sequence: CDR1 SEHNR, CDR2 FQNEAQ (reference sequence). The CDR3 region is CASSLPDRGTGELFF. The CDR3 coding sequence is TGTGCCAGCAGCTTACCTGACCGAGGCACCGGGGAGCTGTTTTTT.

The gene calls are TRBV19 and TRBJ1-5; D is ambiguous. Germline values: CDR1 LNHDA, CDR2 SQIVND (reference sequence). V shed 3 bases and J shed 0 bases, with 6 bases lying between them. The CDR3 runs to 14 residues. The CDR3 sequence: CASSITYSNQPQHF. CDR3 coding DNA: TGTGCCAGTAGTATCACCTATAGCAATCAGCCCCAGCATTTT.

The chain has TRBV4-1 and TRBJ1-2, with TRBD1 matching over 10 bases. CDR3 length equals 15 residues. The V gene end was trimmed by 1 base and the J gene end by 1 base; junction bases not matched to a gene: 0. Germline CDR1 reads MGHRA; CDR2 reads YSYEKL. The CDR3 is CASSQGDRGNYGYTF. CDR3 DNA: TGCGCCAGCAGCCAAGGGGACAGGGGTAACTATGGCTACACCTTC.

This clone was counted a single time. The chain uses TRBV25-1 and TRBJ1-5, with TRBD1 matching over 7 bases. Looked up from germline, CDR1 is MGHDK and CDR2 is SYGVNS. V lost 2 bases to trimming and J lost 6 bases; unmatched junction nucleotides: 7. The CDR3 loop spans 15 amino acids. The CDR3 DNA is TGTGCCAGCAGTGAACGGGGCAGGGGGGCTCAGCCCCAGCATTTT. Translating it yields CASSERGRGAQPQHF. The full variable domain, completed using reference TRBV25-1 and TRBJ1-5, is EADIYQTPRYLVIGTGKKITLECSQTMGHDKMYWYQQDPGMELHLIHYSYGVNSTEKGDLSSESTVSRIRTEHFPLTLESARPSHTSQYLCASSERGRGAQPQHFGDGTRLSIL.

The gene calls are TRBV16 and TRBJ1-1; tentative D call: TRBD1 (6 bases). The length of the CDR3 is 14 residues. The germline gives CDR1 KGHSY, CDR2 FQNENV. Trimming pared 2 bases from V and 7 bases from J, leaving 14 bases between. The CDR3 DNA reads TGTGCCAGCAGCCAAAACCGGGGGGCCCATGAAGCTTTCTTT. Amino acids: CASSQNRGAHEAFF. The entire variable domain, with the rest obtained from reference TRBV16 and TRBJ1-1, is as follows: GEEVAQTPKHLVRGEGQKAKLYCAPIKGHSYVFWYQQVLKNEFKFLISFQNENVFDETGMPKERFSAKCLPNSPCSLEIQATKLEDSAVYFCASSQNRGAHEAFFGQGTRLTVV.

This clone has just a few counts. The rearrangement links TRBV4-2 to TRBJ1-3; TRBD1 aligns across 9 bases. The germline V gene encodes CDR1 LGHNA and CDR2 YNFKEQ. V lost 1 base, J lost 4 bases, and 5 bases stayed unmatched. This CDR3 spans 16 amino acids. This CDR3 is CASSQGGGTGGNTIYF. CDR3 bases: TGTGCCAGCAGCCAAGGGGGAGGGACAGGGGGAAACACCATATATTTT.

V is TRBV9 and J is TRBJ2-1; 12 bases map to TRBD2. The CDR3 covers 15 residues. CDR1 and CDR2 (germline): SGDLS, YYNGEE. Trimming took 4 bases from V and 4 from J; bases not matched to a gene: 3. The CDR3, as DNA: TGTGCCAGCAGCTTACTAGCGGGGGGTTACAATGAGCAGTTCTTC. It translates to CASSLLAGGYNEQFF.

The genes are TRBV3-1 (or the pseudogene TRBV3-2) and TRBJ1-5; tentative D call: TRBD1 (5 bases). The CDR3 extends over 13 amino acids. V was cut by 4 bases and J by 8 bases, with 12 bases left in between. Germline CDR1 LGHDT, CDR2 YNNKEL (reference sequence). This CDR3 reads CASSPGGMEPQHF. The DNA for the CDR3 is TGTGCCAGCAGCCCCGGGGGGATGGAGCCCCAGCATTTT.

The J gene is TRBJ1-2, the V gene TRBV5-1; 9 bases are a match to TRBD1. The CDR3 loop spans 15 amino acids. V was clipped by 4 bases and J by 4 bases; unmatched bases: 8. CDR1 SGHRS and CDR2 YFSETQ come from the germline V gene. The CDR3 DNA sequence: TGCGCCAGCAGCCTCGAGACAGGGGGGACCTATGGCTACACCTTC. It specifies CASSLETGGTYGYTF. Full variable domain (outside the CDR3, taken from reference TRBV5-1 and TRBJ1-2): KAGVTQTPRYLIKTRGQQVTLSCSPISGHRSVSWYQQTPGQGLQFLFEYFSETQRNKGNFPGRFSGRQFSNSRSEMNVSTLELGDSALYLCASSLETGGTYGYTFGSGTRLTVV.

This chain links TRBV7-8 with TRBJ1-6; 8 bases map to TRBD1. The CDR3 covers 14 residues. Losses at the gene ends were 3 bases for V and 10 bases for J; bases not matched to a gene: 5. CDR1 is SGHVS, CDR2 FQNEAQ, per germline. CDR3 sequence (DNA): TGTGCCAGCAGCTTCGGGACAGGTGGATCACCCCTCCACTTT. This encodes CASSFGTGGSPLHF.

V is TRBV5-5 and J is TRBJ2-7; 7 nucleotides match TRBD1. The trim removed 0 bases at V and 4 bases at J, leaving 7 bases unmatched. Germline values: CDR1 SGHKS, CDR2 YYEKEE (reference sequence). This CDR3 region has 15 residues. CDR3 region: CASSLANRGGYEQYF. CDR3 nucleotide sequence: TGTGCCAGCAGCTTGGCCAACAGGGGTGGTTACGAGCAGTACTTC.

The chain joins TRBV7-9 to TRBJ1-2; 9 positions match TRBD1. The CDR3 has 17 residues. Germline V gene lookup returns CDR1 SEHNR and CDR2 FQNEAQ (reference sequence). V dropped 4 bases and J dropped 2; count of bases not matched to a gene: 11. This chain's CDR3 is CASSSASRQGVNYGYTF. The CDR3 bases are TGTGCCAGCAGCTCAGCCTCTCGACAGGGGGTAAACTATGGCTACACCTTC.

The chain combines TRBV5-1 with TRBJ2-7, with D possibly matching TRBD1 (6 bases). The CDR3 spans 15 residues. V lost 0 bases, J lost 2 bases, and 12 bases lay in between. Germline lookup yields CDR1 SGHRS and CDR2 YFSETQ. Here the CDR3 reads CASSLAPGQPYEQYF. In DNA, the CDR3 is TGCGCCAGCAGCTTGGCACCCGGACAGCCCTACGAGCAGTACTTC.

CDR3 sequence: CASSPSGGHTDTQYF. The CDR3 DNA follows: TGCGCCAGCAGCCCTAGCGGGGGGCACACAGATACGCAGTATTTT. This chain joins TRBV5-1 and TRBJ2-3; 11 bases fit TRBD2. This CDR3 is 15 amino acids long. In germline, CDR1 is SGHRS, CDR2 YFSETQ. Trimming took 4 bases from V and 2 from J; bases not matched to a gene: 3.

This clone was detected a few times. The gene calls are TRBV5-1 and TRBJ2-7; TRBD1 matches at 7 bases. Looked up from germline, CDR1 is SGHRS and CDR2 is YFSETQ. The CDR3 loop spans 15 amino acids. V shed 3 bases, J shed 5 bases, and the junction held 11 bases outside the gene matches. The chain's CDR3 is CASSSEIWTGNEQYF. The CDR3 region has the DNA TGCGCCAGCAGCTCTGAAATATGGACAGGAAACGAGCAGTACTTC. Based on the CDR3 plus reference TRBV5-1 and TRBJ2-7, the full variable domain is KAGVTQTPRYLIKTRGQQVTLSCSPISGHRSVSWYQQTPGQGLQFLFEYFSETQRNKGNFPGRFSGRQFSNSRSEMNVSTLELGDSALYLCASSSEIWTGNEQYFGPGTRLTVT.

The gene calls are TRBV20-1 and TRBJ1-2, with a weak D call TRBD1 (5 bases). This CDR3 region has 11 residues. The V and J ends lost 4 bases and 4 bases respectively, with 7 bases between them. From germline, CDR1 is DFQATT and CDR2 SNEGSKA (reference sequence). As DNA, the CDR3 is TGCAGTGCTACGGGGGGCTATGGCTACACCTTC. This sequence encodes CSATGGYGYTF.

The rearrangement joins TRBV6-2 or TRBV6-3 to TRBJ1-1; maybe TRBD1 (5 bases). CDR1 and CDR2 (germline): MNHEY, SVGEGT. V was shortened by 4 bases and J by 1 base, with 7 bases between the two germline ends. There are 13 residues in the CDR3. CDR3 in amino acids: CASSFTGNTEAFF. The DNA of the CDR3 is TGTGCCAGCAGTTTCACAGGGAACACTGAAGCTTTCTTT.

The V and J genes are TRBV5-4 and TRBJ2-7; TRBD2 agrees at 11 bases. Germline loops: CDR1 SGHNT, CDR2 YYREEE (reference sequence). CDR3 length: 16 residues. The trim removed 4 bases at V and 2 bases at J, leaving 8 bases unmatched. The chain's CDR3 is CASSQGHSGGAYEQYF. DNA of the CDR3: TGTGCCAGCAGCCAGGGGCATAGCGGGGGGGCCTACGAGCAGTACTTC.

This clone was recorded only once. The V call is TRBV5-1, the J call TRBJ1-1; D not certain. Trimming pared 0 bases from V and 1 base from J, leaving 10 bases between. This CDR3 spans 15 amino acids. The germline V gene encodes CDR1 SGHRS and CDR2 YFSETQ. The CDR3 bases are TGCGCCAGCAGCTTGGGGGCACCCCAGAACACTGAAGCTTTCTTT. It specifies CASSLGAPQNTEAFF.

The CDR3 DNA reads as TGTGCCAGCAGCTTGGACAGGGCAACCTATGGCTACACCTTC. Protein product: CASSLDRATYGYTF. This chain connects TRBV7-9 to TRBJ1-2; 8 nucleotides agree with TRBD1. The germline V gene has CDR1 SEHNR and CDR2 FQNEAQ (reference sequence). The CDR3 consists of 14 residues. V was clipped by 3 bases and J by 4 bases; unmatched bases: 4.

The chain employs TRBV29-1 and TRBJ2-7; no firm D call. Germline V gene lookup returns CDR1 SQVTM and CDR2 ANQGSEA. This CDR3 comprises 12 residues. Trimming took off 4 bases at V and 3 bases at J, with 10 bases between the two ends. The CDR3 is CSVAMVSYEQYF. The CDR3 coding sequence is TGCAGCGTTGCCATGGTCAGCTACGAGCAGTACTTC.